The clone carrying this T cell receptor beta chain has a count of ten or more. Its antigen is not known. A modified ARM-PCR protocol with three rounds of nested PCR amplified TCRbeta. A single record per CDR3 protein comes from TCRdb applying MiXCR to the multiplex PCR reads. This repertoire shows fewer than 45,000 distinct CDR3 sequences, 60% to 70% found once; its top ten account for under 20%. This entry is derived from a study of tumor and adjacent non-tumor tissue in lung cancer. General observations from the study: Significantly higher TCR diversity was found in tumor than normal lung. Tumor TCR diversity, when higher, was linked to shorter survival.

The CDR3 is 13 amino acids. V lost 3 bases and J 8 bases, leaving 11 bases between the germline ends. RNA was extracted from bulk tissue without any cell sorting. The normal lung tissue was taken more than 3 cm from the tumor edge. This rearrangement joins TRBV12-3 or TRBV12-4 to TRBJ2-1; the D gene could be TRBD1 or TRBD2 (6 bases each). This TCR was sampled from a woman between 40 and 55 years old with non-small cell lung cancer. The material sequenced was distant non-tumor lung tissue. This CDR3 is CASSFGGSDEQFF. CDR3 DNA sequence: TGTGCCAGCAGTTTCGGGGGCAGCGATGAGCAGTTCTTC.